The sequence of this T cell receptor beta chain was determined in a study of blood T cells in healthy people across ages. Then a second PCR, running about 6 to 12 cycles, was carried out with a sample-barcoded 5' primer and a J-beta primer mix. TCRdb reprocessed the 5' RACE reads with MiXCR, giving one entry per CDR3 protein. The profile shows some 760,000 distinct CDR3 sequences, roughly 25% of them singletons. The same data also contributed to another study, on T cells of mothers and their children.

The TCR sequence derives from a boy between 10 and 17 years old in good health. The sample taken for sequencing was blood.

This CDR3 reads CASSQSTSPNEQFF. The CDR3 bases are TGTGCCAGCAGCCAATCCACCTCTCCGAATGAGCAGTTCTTC. This rearrangement joins TRBV3-1 to TRBJ2-1; D uncertain. The CDR3 spans 14 residues. Germline CDR1 LGHDT, CDR2 YNNKEL (reference sequence). Trimming stripped 2 bases from V and 7 bases from J, with 12 bases between.